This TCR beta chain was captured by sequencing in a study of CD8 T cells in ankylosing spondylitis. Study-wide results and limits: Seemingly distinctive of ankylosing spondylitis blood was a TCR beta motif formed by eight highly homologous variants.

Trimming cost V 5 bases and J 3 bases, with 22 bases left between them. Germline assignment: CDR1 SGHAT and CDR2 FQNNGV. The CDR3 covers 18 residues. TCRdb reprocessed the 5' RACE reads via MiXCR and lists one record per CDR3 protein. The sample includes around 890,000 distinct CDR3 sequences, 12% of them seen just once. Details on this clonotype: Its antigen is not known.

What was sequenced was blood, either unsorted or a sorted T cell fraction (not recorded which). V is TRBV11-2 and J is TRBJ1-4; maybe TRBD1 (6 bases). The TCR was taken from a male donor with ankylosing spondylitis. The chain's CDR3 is CASSTPLGHSPANEKLFF. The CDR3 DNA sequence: TGTGCCAGCAGCACTCCTTTGGGACACTCGCCGGCTAATGAAAAACTGTTTTTT.